These 29 T cell receptor beta chains were all obtained from the same sample, sequenced in a study of blood T cell repertoires in COVID-19. The protocol was immunoSEQ multiplex PCR, while the TCRdb copy is restricted to in-frame clones and leaves out a portion. This repertoire shows 130,000 to 150,000 clones, roughly four fifths found once; its top ten account for 12% to 15%. The sample taken for sequencing was peripheral blood. The receptors derive from a human donor with acute or convalescent COVID-19. The donor label of this sample is uncertain.

The chain has TRBV29-1 and TRBJ1-1; D may be TRBD1 (6 bases). CDR3 length: 14 amino acids. From germline, CDR1 is SQVTM and CDR2 ANQGSEA. Trimming pared 3 bases from V and 2 bases from J, leaving 13 bases between. CDR3 coding DNA: TGCAGCGTTGACTCGGTCAGGGGAAACACTGAAGCTTTCTTT. It encodes CSVDSVRGNTEAFF.

This rearrangement joins TRBV10-3 to TRBJ1-1; D unclear. V was pared by 3 bases and J by 5 bases, with 16 bases between. The CDR3 contains 15 residues. Germline V lookup: CDR1 ENHRY, CDR2 SYGVKD. CDR3 loop: CAISDSALGGTEAFF. The DNA of the CDR3 is TGTGCCATCAGTGATTCGGCCCTAGGTGGTACTGAAGCTTTCTTT.

This CDR3 reads CASSELLADSPLHF. DNA for the CDR3: TGTGCCAGCAGTGAACTCCTGGCCGATTCACCCCTCCACTTT. V and J are TRBV6-1 and TRBJ1-6; D call uncertain. From germline, CDR1 is MNHNS and CDR2 SASEGT. Between the trimmed V and J ends, which lost 2 bases and 8 bases, there was a span of 10 bases. The CDR3 sequence is 14 residues long.

This rearrangement joins TRBV6-5 to TRBJ1-2; 7 bases agree with TRBD1. V shed 7 bases and J 14 bases; nucleotides not matched to a gene: 10. The CDR3 covers 11 residues. Germline values: CDR1 MNHEY, CDR2 SVGAGI. CDR3 amino acids: CASTRDSRKTF. The DNA of the CDR3 is TGTGCCAGCACCCGGGACAGTCGAAAAACCTTC.

This chain uses TRBV7-9 with TRBJ1-2, with unresolved D. Germline-derived CDR1 and CDR2 are SEHNR and FQNEAQ (reference sequence). Trimming removed 0 bases from V and 6 bases from J, with 11 bases in between. The CDR3 loop spans 14 amino acids. The CDR3 sequence is CASSLAVAANGYTF. DNA of the CDR3: TGTGCCAGCAGCTTAGCGGTAGCGGCAAATGGCTACACCTTC. Based on the CDR3 plus reference TRBV7-9 and TRBJ1-2, the full variable domain is DTGVSQNPRHKITKRGQNVTFRCDPISEHNRLYWYRQTLGQGPEFLTYFQNEAQLEKSRLLSDRFSAERPKGSFSTLEIQRTEQGDSAMYLCASSLAVAANGYTFGSGTRLTVV.

This clone was detected once. The V gene is TRBV5-1, the J gene TRBJ1-2; 9 bases match TRBD1. Germline CDR1 SGHRS, CDR2 YFSETQ. Trimming cost V 1 base and J 4 bases; bases outside gene matches: 5. The CDR3 totals 15 residues. CDR3 DNA: TGCGCCAGCAGCTTGACAGGGGGCTTCGGCTATGGCTACACCTTC. Its protein is CASSLTGGFGYGYTF.

CDR3 DNA: TGTGCCAGCAGCGTAGGCCCAGGGCCTAGAAATTCACCCCTCCACTTT. It yields the protein CASSVGPGPRNSPLHF. V gene TRBV9 combines with J gene TRBJ1-6, with D maybe TRBD1 (5 bases). Germline CDR1 is SGDLS and CDR2 is YYNGEE. Trimming stripped 0 bases from V and 7 bases from J, with 14 bases between. This CDR3 is built from 16 residues.

A few counts support this clone. The chain carries TRBV19 and TRBJ2-7; 7 bases are shared with TRBD1. The CDR3 has 16 amino acids. The V gene end was trimmed by 4 bases and the J gene end by 2 bases; junction bases not matched to a gene: 11. Per germline, CDR1 LNHDA and CDR2 SQIVND (reference sequence). The CDR3 sequence is CASSTRVGGETYEQYF. The CDR3 coding sequence is TGTGCCAGTAGTACCCGGGTAGGGGGCGAAACCTACGAGCAGTACTTC. Supplemented by reference TRBV19 and TRBJ2-7, the full variable domain reads DGGITQSPKYLFRKEGQNVTLSCEQNLNHDAMYWYRQDPGQGLRLIYYSQIVNDFQKGDIAEGYSVSREKKESFPLTVTSAQKNPTAFYLCASSTRVGGETYEQYFGPGTRLTVT.

The CDR3 nucleotides read TGTGCCTGGAGTGTACAGGGAAAACTGTTTTTT. Amino acid sequence: CAWSVQGKLFF. The V gene is TRBV30, the J gene TRBJ1-4; perhaps TRBD1 as D (6 bases). Trimming pared 0 bases from V and 10 bases from J, leaving 6 bases between. This CDR3 spans 11 amino acids. From germline, CDR1 is GTSNPN and CDR2 SVGIG (reference sequence). The full variable domain, completed using reference TRBV30 and TRBJ1-4, is SQTIHQWPATLVQPVGSPLSLECTVEGTSNPNLYWYRQAAGRGLQLLFYSVGIGQISSEVPQNLSASRPQDRQFILSSKKLLLSDSGFYLCAWSVQGKLFFGSGTQLSVL.

This sequence joins TRBV5-1 and TRBJ2-3; 10 bases are shared with TRBD2. The V and J ends lost 0 bases and 4 bases, in that order; junction bases with no gene match: 2. The CDR3 is made up of 15 amino acids. The V gene's germline CDR1 is SGHRS and CDR2 YFSETQ. The CDR3 protein is CASSLGTSGSDTQYF. The CDR3 DNA sequence: TGCGCCAGCAGCTTGGGGACTAGCGGCTCAGATACGCAGTATTTT.

This clone appeared once. The chain employs TRBV9 and TRBJ2-1; perhaps TRBD1 as D (6 bases). With 4 bases removed from V and 3 bases from J, the gap between germline ends came to 14 bases. CDR1 is SGDLS and CDR2 is YYNGEE in the germline V gene. The CDR3 runs to 15 residues. The CDR3 region is CASSSRGNNYNEQFF. The CDR3 DNA follows: TGTGCCAGCAGCTCGAGGGGGAACAACTACAATGAGCAGTTCTTC.

V gene TRBV7-2 combines with J gene TRBJ1-1; D is perhaps TRBD1 (5 bases). Germline V gives CDR1 SGHTA, CDR2 FQGNSA. Trimming took off 5 bases at V and 10 bases at J, with 14 bases between the two ends. The CDR3 totals 12 residues. The CDR3 region has the DNA TGTGCCAGCAGCCCCGCGGGAGGGACAGCTTTCTTT. Translated, it gives CASSPAGGTAFF.

The chain couples TRBV19 to TRBJ1-1; 7 nucleotides line up with TRBD1. Trimming took 4 bases from V and 7 from J; bases not matched to a gene: 6. CDR3 length: 13 residues. Per the germline V gene, CDR1 is LNHDA and CDR2 is SQIVND (reference sequence). CDR3 DNA: TGTGCCAGTAGTACCGACAGGGAAAGTGAAGCTTTCTTT. Protein product: CASSTDRESEAFF.

The rearrangement joins TRBV5-1 to TRBJ1-5; 7 positions match TRBD1. J lost 1 base, V lost 4 bases, and 5 bases had no gene match. CDR1 is SGHRS and CDR2 is YFSETQ in the germline V gene. This CDR3 contains 15 residues. The CDR3 loop reads CASSTSGQSNQPQHF. CDR3 sequence (DNA): TGCGCCAGCAGCACCTCGGGACAGAGCAATCAGCCCCAGCATTTT.

There are a few counts of this clone. This chain's CDR3 is CASSPEGTGRGPSAFF. CDR3 in DNA: TGTGCCAGCAGCCCCGAGGGGACAGGTCGAGGGCCGAGCGCTTTCTTT. The gene calls are TRBV3-1 (or the pseudogene TRBV3-2) and TRBJ1-1; the match to TRBD1 covers 8 bases. Germline V gene sequence: CDR1 LGHDT, CDR2 YNNKEL (reference sequence). CDR3 length: 16 amino acids. The junction had 18 bases not matched to a gene; V was cut back by 4 bases and J by 11 bases.

This clone was seen only a few times. The chain uses TRBV4-2 and TRBJ2-5, with 9 bases aligning to TRBD1. Germline V gene sequence: CDR1 LGHNA, CDR2 YNFKEQ. V lost 1 base to trimming and J lost 1 base; unmatched junction nucleotides: 1. The CDR3 has 15 residues. CDR3 in DNA: TGTGCCAGCAGCCAAGGGACAGGGGCCCAAGAGACCCAGTACTTC. Translating it yields CASSQGTGAQETQYF.

The chain uses TRBV30 and TRBJ1-2; no clear D. Looked up from germline, CDR1 is GTSNPN and CDR2 is SVGIG (reference sequence). Between the trimmed V and J ends, which lost 4 bases and 5 bases, there was a span of 11 bases. The CDR3 runs 12 residues. The CDR3 nucleotides are TGTGCCTGGAAAGGAGAACCTTATGGCTACACCTTC. This encodes CAWKGEPYGYTF.

V gene TRBV4-1 combines with J gene TRBJ2-2, with D unresolved. The CDR3 has 15 residues. Per the germline V gene, CDR1 is MGHRA and CDR2 is YSYEKL. V was shortened by 0 bases and J by 0 bases, with 5 bases between the two germline ends. CDR3 bases: TGCGCCAGCAGCCAAGATCGGTCGAACACCGGGGAGCTGTTTTTT. Protein sequence: CASSQDRSNTGELFF.

This clone showed up just once. The chain carries TRBV11-2 and TRBJ1-2; D might be TRBD1 (5 bases). This CDR3 is built from 12 residues. V lost 5 bases, J lost 8 bases, and 12 bases lay in between. Germline CDR1 reads SGHAT; CDR2 reads FQNNGV. The CDR3 region is CASSGRVVGYTF. CDR3 coding DNA: TGTGCCAGCAGCGGCAGGGTCGTAGGCTACACCTTC.

The J gene is TRBJ2-3, the V gene TRBV10-1, with TRBD2 as a possible D gene (6 bases). V dropped 2 bases and J dropped 3 bases, with 9 bases sitting between them. There are 14 residues in the CDR3. Germline CDR1 WNHNN, CDR2 SYGVQD (reference sequence). CDR3 DNA sequence: TGCGCCAGCAGTGAGCCGGGGGTGACAGATACGCAGTATTTT. Its translation is CASSEPGVTDTQYF.

This chain joins TRBV19 and TRBJ1-6, with 11 bases that match TRBD1. Germline V lookup: CDR1 LNHDA, CDR2 SQIVND (reference sequence). V shed 9 bases and J 0 bases; nucleotides not matched to a gene: 4. The CDR3 contains 16 residues. The CDR3, as DNA: TGTGCCAGCCGAGGGACAGGGGGCTCCTATAATTCACCCCTCCACTTT. Amino acid sequence: CASRGTGGSYNSPLHF.

This rearrangement joins TRBV5-1 to TRBJ1-1, with a tentative D call TRBD1 (5 bases). Germline V gives CDR1 SGHRS, CDR2 YFSETQ. V dropped 4 bases and J dropped 4 bases, with 14 bases sitting between them. The CDR3 is made up of 14 amino acids. This CDR3 is CASSPGGGTTEAFF. Here the CDR3 DNA reads TGCGCCAGCAGCCCAGGAGGAGGGACCACTGAAGCTTTCTTT. Combining the CDR3 with reference TRBV5-1 and TRBJ1-1 gives the whole variable domain KAGVTQTPRYLIKTRGQQVTLSCSPISGHRSVSWYQQTPGQGLQFLFEYFSETQRNKGNFPGRFSGRQFSNSRSEMNVSTLELGDSALYLCASSPGGGTTEAFFGQGTRLTVV.

This clone was picked up a small number of times. Other DNA sequences in the sample encode the same CDR3. The rearrangement links TRBV4-3 to TRBJ2-5, with 12 bases identical to TRBD2. Trimming cost V 1 base and J 5 bases; bases outside gene matches: 5. Per germline, CDR1 LGHNA and CDR2 YSLEER. The CDR3 contains 16 residues. The CDR3 nucleotides are TGCGCCAGCAGCCAAGGACTAGCGGGGGACTTGGAGACCCAGTACTTC. Protein product: CASSQGLAGDLETQYF.

The chain recombines TRBV28 with TRBJ1-2, with D tentatively TRBD1 (6 bases). CDR1 is MDHEN and CDR2 is SYDVKM in the germline V gene. There are 14 residues in the CDR3. The V gene lost 4 bases and the J gene lost 3 bases, with 12 bases spanning the gap. This CDR3 is CASSSGTSDYGYTF. The CDR3 DNA is TGTGCCAGCAGTTCTGGGACATCGGACTATGGCTACACCTTC.

This chain joins TRBV30 and TRBJ1-1; D unresolved. The CDR3 is 12 amino acids. The V gene's germline CDR1 is GTSNPN and CDR2 SVGIG (reference sequence). V gave up 7 bases and J gave up 2 bases, with 11 bases separating them. The CDR3 bases are TGTGCCTCCATGTGGAGTAACACTGAAGCTTTCTTT. Protein sequence: CASMWSNTEAFF.

This clone was recorded a few times. The chain combines TRBV2 with TRBJ1-2, with 8 bases matching TRBD1. Germline V gene sequence: CDR1 SNHLY, CDR2 FYNNEI. The CDR3 contains 16 residues. The V gene end was trimmed by 4 bases and the J gene end by 3 bases; junction bases not matched to a gene: 10. CDR3 in amino acids: CASSAPGGTGYYGYTF. In DNA form, the CDR3 reads TGTGCCAGCAGTGCCCCCGGGGGGACAGGCTACTATGGCTACACCTTC.

The V gene is TRBV7-2, the J gene TRBJ1-1; 7 bases map to TRBD1. The CDR3 runs to 16 residues. The germline V gene encodes CDR1 SGHTA and CDR2 FQGNSA. The ends lost 7 bases at V and 0 bases at J; junction bases unmatched: 11. CDR3 sequence reads: CASTPRGRIMNTEAFF. CDR3 sequence (DNA): TGTGCCAGCACCCCCAGGGGGAGGATCATGAACACTGAAGCTTTCTTT.

The sample holds one count of this clone. The J gene is TRBJ1-1, the V gene TRBV12-5, with TRBD1 as a possible D gene (6 bases). The V end lost 1 base, the J end lost 9 bases, and 21 bases lay between the germline ends. CDR3 size: 16 residues. Per the germline V gene, CDR1 is LGHNT and CDR2 is FRNRAP. DNA of the CDR3: TGTGCTAGTGGTTTGGCATTCACGGTAGACAGGCAAAAAGCTTTCTTT. This gives the protein CASGLAFTVDRQKAFF.

This chain uses TRBV7-2 with TRBJ1-6, with 8 positions matching TRBD1. V shed 5 bases, J shed 7 bases, and the junction held 4 bases outside the gene matches. Germline assignment: CDR1 SGHTA and CDR2 FQGNSA. The length of the CDR3 is 14 residues. The CDR3 reads CASSLRQGNSPLHF. The CDR3 DNA is TGTGCCAGCAGCCTCCGACAGGGGAATTCACCCCTCCACTTT.